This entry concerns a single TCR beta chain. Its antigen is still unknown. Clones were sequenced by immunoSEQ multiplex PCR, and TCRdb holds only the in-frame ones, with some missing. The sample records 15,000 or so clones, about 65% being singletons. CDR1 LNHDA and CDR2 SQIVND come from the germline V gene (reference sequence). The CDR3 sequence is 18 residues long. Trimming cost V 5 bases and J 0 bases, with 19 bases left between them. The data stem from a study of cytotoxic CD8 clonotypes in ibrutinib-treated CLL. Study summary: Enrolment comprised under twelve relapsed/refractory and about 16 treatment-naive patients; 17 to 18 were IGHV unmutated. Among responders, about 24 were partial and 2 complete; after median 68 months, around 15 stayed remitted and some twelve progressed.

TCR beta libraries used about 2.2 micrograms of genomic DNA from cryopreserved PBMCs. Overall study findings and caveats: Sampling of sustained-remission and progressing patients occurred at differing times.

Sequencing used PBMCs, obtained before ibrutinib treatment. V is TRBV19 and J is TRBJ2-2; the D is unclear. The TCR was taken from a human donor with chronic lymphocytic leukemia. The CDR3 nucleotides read TGTGCCAGTAGTGAACATAGGGCGAAAGCTTCGAACACCGGGGAGCTGTTTTTT. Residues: CASSEHRAKASNTGELFF.